There are a few counts of the clone carrying this TCR beta chain. This CDR3 comprises 14 residues. Trimming took 8 bases from V and 0 from J, leaving 10 bases between them. Germline V gene sequence: CDR1 MNHEY, CDR2 SVGEGT. This sample is drawn from a study of T-cell reconstitution after alpha-beta-depleted transplantation in children. The authors prepared the TCRbeta library with unique molecular identifiers. TCRdb re-called the PCR reads through MiXCR, storing one row per CDR3 protein. The profile shows more than 200,000 distinct CDR3 sequences, roughly 15% of them singletons. The TCR was taken from a male patient between 2 and 10 years old who had a stem cell transplant for acute lymphoblastic leukemia, so the T cells may come from the graft donor. This specimen consisted of PBMCs, mostly from graft donor cells, obtained 360 days after TCRalphabeta/CD19-depleted stem cell transplant. This chain uses TRBV6-2 or TRBV6-3 with TRBJ2-2, with TRBD1 as a possible D gene (5 bases). The CDR3 reads CASDSAPNTGELFF. For the CDR3, the DNA is TGTGCCAGCGACAGCGCTCCGAACACCGGGGAGCTGTTTTTT.